Given below is one T cell receptor (beta chain) in context. Its antigen remains unidentified. The data belong to a study of blood T cells in healthy people across ages. Next came a second PCR, run for about 6 to 11 cycles, which used a sample-barcoded 5' primer along with a J-beta primer mix. TCRdb called the 5' RACE reads again in MiXCR, with one record for every CDR3 protein. Of 1.5 million to 2 million distinct CDR3 sequences listed, around half are singletons. Trimming cost V 8 bases and J 3 bases; bases outside gene matches: 7. CDR3 length: 14 residues. CDR1 and CDR2 (germline): SGHRS, YFSETQ. Study-level points and caveats: Strong correlation existed between TCR beta diversity and naive T cell percentage.

The sequenced material came from blood. V gene TRBV5-1 combines with J gene TRBJ2-7; TRBD1 matches 11 bases. This receptor was identified in a woman between 40 and 55 years old in good health. The CDR3 nucleotides are TGCGCCAGTTGGGTCGGGACAGGGGGCTACGAGCAGTACTTC. Translating it yields CASWVGTGGYEQYF.